Listed here is a single TCR beta chain. Its antigen specificity is not known. No base quality values were provided; no much bigger clone lies one nucleotide off. CDR1 and CDR2, looked up from the germline V gene (reference sequence), are LNHDA and SQIVND. Ends trimmed: V by 4 bases, J by 1 base; bases unmatched to a gene: 14. The CDR3 holds 18 amino acids from the cysteine to the phenylalanine. Here the CDR3 DNA is all that survives: 54 bases in frame from base 1. The data derive from a study of shared clonotypes between healthy human individuals (dated by TCRdb to 2020 to 2021). A note on the overall study: The cohort comprised a couple of women and a few men aged 18 to 49 years. To increase sequencing depth and limit assay-specific biases, TCR repertoire library preparation and sequencing were carried out by different laboratories using diverse techniques. To estimate repertoire size and how much clonotypes are shared between individuals, the study performed deep sequencing of blood TCR repertoires from about 5 healthy adults. For each donor, three plates each were used for CD4 naive and CD4 memory, two plates were used for CD8 naive, and one plate was used for CD8 memory. Per donor, leukapheresis produced somewhere between about 0.94 and 10 billion PBMCs. Broad study findings and their caveats: Sampling was restricted to blood, and TCR repertoires in tissues likely differ from the TCR repertoires found in blood. Pairwise subsampling indicated that sequencing depth was expected to affect the degree of clonotype sharing among donors. Naive subsets generally had larger estimated clonotype richness than memory subsets. Because the study included only a small number of donors, the genetic and exposure-history diversity represented was limited. Clonotypes shared by all four sorted-subset donors showed higher generation probabilities than non-shared clonotypes. Sharing across a few donors was observed for 5% to 6.5% of naive CD4, around 3.5% of naive CD8, over 2% of memory CD4, and 0.4% of memory CD8 clonotypes. Rarefaction of sorted-subset datasets indicated incomplete sequencing despite the large sequencing depth.

Using the deep immunoSEQ assay, multiplex PCR amplified TCR CDR3 regions from genomic DNA. Extracted genomic DNA from each cell subset was distributed evenly across all wells of several immunoSEQ 96-well plates, and each plate was treated as a replicate. For sorted subsets, 150 to 250 ng of genomic DNA, equivalent to some 33,000 T cell genomes, went into each replicate PCR. Purified libraries were quantified with a Qubit 3.0 fluorometer, sized on a Bioanalyzer 2100, and re-quantified with the KAPA Library Quantification kit. A separate single-read 150-cycle Illumina NextSeq 550 flow cell was used to sequence each immunoSEQ 96-well plate. The authors' analysis ran thus. Because the immunoSEQ output held only junctional sequences and lacked quality scores, the filtering could not match the filtering applied to full-length reads. Sequences were annotated with PyIR, a Python wrapper for IgBLAST v1.9, using IMGT germline references to assign V/J genes and CDR3. Reads were filtered out if the reads had weak V/J assignments (E-value above 1e-6), no CDR3, stop codons, out-of-frame junctions, or ambiguous translated residues. V3J clonotypes were defined as sequences sharing the same inferred V gene, J gene, and CDR3 amino acid sequence. To compute the percentage overlap between repertoires, the number of shared unique clonotypes was divided by the size of the smaller repertoire. Richness of each repertoire was evaluated using RTK rarefaction, the Chao1 estimator, and Recon v2.1 estimates of unobserved clonotypes. Generation probabilities were computed with OLGA for all TCRbeta clonotypes obtained by the gDNA method from several donors. Drawn from immuneACCESS, this table holds only the in-frame rearrangements with V and J called that TCRdb kept. Clones are partly lost; checked studies trace under half to an unresolved V gene and leave the rest unexplained. The DNA was the basis for D and trimming; V, J and clone size are from that table. The sample table holds about 2,100,000 clones, of which about 92% were seen once. Together, the top ten hold 1.5% to 2% of the sample.

CD8 naive samples consisted of CD45RO-negative cells that were positively selected for CCR7, yielding a CD45RA+CCR7+ population without TemRA cells. The donors were healthy, HIV-negative adults with no recently reported acute infections or vaccinations. All donors were Caucasian adults living in Nashville, Tennessee, USA. Blood was obtained by leukapheresis, after which PBMCs were separated by Ficoll-Histopaque density gradient centrifugation and cryopreserved in liquid nitrogen vapor phase. Analytical flow cytometry was used to check the purity and quantity of every magnetically sorted T cell population. Genomic DNA was isolated from every sorted fraction and measured by UV absorbance on a Nanodrop 2000c.

Recombination joined TRBV19 with TRBJ1-1; TRBD1 aligns with 8 central bases. The sample consisted of naive CD8+ T cells from PBMCs. Sample cell subset or site, as interpreted from the label and publication: CD45RA+CCR7+. The TCR originated in a young man in good health. Some clones in this sample may be carry-over from other donors' samples. The sequenced DNA: TGTGCCAGTAGTACCGTTTGGCAGGGGGCGTTCTGGAACACTGAAGCTTTCTTT. The translation is CASSTVWQGAFWNTEAFF. With all but the CDR3 taken from the reference TRBV19 and TRBJ1-1 genes, the full variable domain is: DGGITQSPKYLFRKEGQNVTLSCEQNLNHDAMYWYRQDPGQGLRLIYYSQIVNDFQKGDIAEGYSVSREKKESFPLTVTSAQKNPTAFYLCASSTVWQGAFWNTEAFFGQGTRLTVV.